The subject of this entry is one T cell receptor beta chain. The antigen it binds to is not known. Base qualities are missing; no much larger clone stands one base away. The sample comes from a study of OX40 agonist ivuxolimab in advanced cancers. Broadly, across the study: Ivuxolimab was a fully human IgG2 agonistic monoclonal antibody targeting the costimulatory receptor OX40 (CD134). Intravenous ivuxolimab was administered to patients every 2 weeks at six dose levels: 0.01, 0.1, 0.3, 1.5, 3 and 10 mg/kg. Of the 50 to 55 dose-escalation patients, hepatocellular carcinoma was present in 19, melanoma in around 15, renal cell carcinoma in 9 and head and neck cancer in 9. A male proportion of around 81% and a mean age of around 60 years, ranging from about 20 to 85, were recorded for the dose-escalation cohort. Patients were allowed to have had prior anti-PD-1, anti-PD-L1 or anti-CTLA-4 therapy, and 30% to 40% of the dose-escalation patients had been treated with checkpoint inhibitors. Partial responses occurred in three dose-escalation patients: two with cutaneous melanoma and one with hepatocellular carcinoma. The point of sequencing TCRbeta in the periphery was to test whether ivuxolimab changed TCR sequence diversity and drove clonal T-cell expansion. The paper covers the monotherapy dose-escalation part of the phase I ivuxolimab trial, which included N ≈ 50 patients.

The trial excluded patients who had a history of autoimmune disease or who were on systemic immunosuppression. Peripheral blood for TCR sequencing was drawn from every dose cohort at baseline, at cycle 4 day 1 and at cycle 7 day 1. The samples were taken from a phase I, first-in-human, multicenter, open-label dose-escalation trial of ivuxolimab. Adults with locally advanced or metastatic melanoma, renal cell carcinoma, hepatocellular carcinoma or head and neck squamous cell carcinoma were enrolled in the trial. CD4+ and CD8+ T cells were sorted separately from peripheral blood before TCR sequencing. Study-wide findings and limitations: Clonal expansion of both CD4+ and CD8+ blood T cells was observed from baseline to week 6 at doses 0.1 to 3.0 mg/kg. The antigen specificity of the peripheral T cells that underwent clonal expansion was not determined. On average, CD8+ T cells showed more expanded clones than CD4+ T cells after ivuxolimab. In partial responders in the 0.1-3.0 mg/kg groups, normalized peripheral clonal expansion was found to be among the lowest, especially among CD8+ T cells. Low levels of normalized T-cell clonal expansion were also shown by some nonresponding patients.

V loses 8 bases, J loses 2 bases, and the germline ends lie 9 bases apart. From the cysteine up to the phenylalanine, the CDR3 has a length of 12 residues. Just the 36-base CDR3 DNA is kept, in frame starting at base 1. The germline V gene (reference sequence) supplies CDR1 LNHDA and CDR2 SQIVND. Genomic DNA was isolated from the sorted cells so that the TCRbeta CDR3 region could be sequenced. The immunoSEQ Assay was used to sequence the TCRbeta CDR3 regions. TCRdb carries this immuneACCESS record with in-frame sequences only. Its versions omit some clonotypes, under half of them owing to an unresolved V gene in the studies checked, with the rest unexplained. In this sample the table shows approximately 15,000 clones, approximately 77% of which occur a single time. 30% to 45% of the sample goes to the ten largest clones.

This material consisted of CD4+ or CD8+ T cells sorted from blood, taken in a trial of the OX40 agonist ivuxolimab. This sequence originates from an adult with an advanced solid tumor such as melanoma, head and neck, liver or kidney cancer. This sequence uses TRBV19 and TRBJ1-2; TRBD1 is a weak D gene call, 5 bases matching. CDR3 reads: CASGTANYGYTF. The nucleotide sequence reads TGTGCCAGTGGGACGGCAAACTATGGCTACACCTTC.